This TCR beta chain was identified in a study of blood T cell repertoires in COVID-19. The overall study: Researchers got acute and convalescent COVID-19 samples from the United States, Italy and Spain. Sample material is recorded as cDNA or gDNA derived from T cells, B-cell-depleted T cells, or PBMCs.

The data were produced by immunoSEQ multiplex PCR, yet TCRdb's version contains in-frame clones alone and is incomplete. The top ten hold roughly 5% of the sample, which has more than 45,000 clones, approximately 90% seen once. This clone appeared a few times. The CDR3 totals 13 residues. CDR1 is MNHNY and CDR2 is SVGAGI in the germline V gene (reference sequence). V gave up 8 bases and J gave up 0 bases, with 10 bases separating them. Sequencing was performed on peripheral blood. The sequence was obtained from a man in his sixties or seventies with acute or convalescent COVID-19. J is TRBJ1-1 and V is TRBV6-6; perhaps TRBD1 as D (5 bases). CDR3 sequence reads: CASGQGLNTEAFF. CDR3 nucleotide sequence: TGTGCCAGCGGGCAGGGATTGAACACTGAAGCTTTCTTT.